Sequencing of this TCR beta chain was carried out in a study of blood T cell repertoires in COVID-19. Study context: The samples span acute and convalescent COVID-19 from the United States, Italy and Spain.

This clone has a single count. Only in-frame clones appear in the TCRdb table, and some are missing; sequencing was by immunoSEQ multiplex PCR. The sample contains approximately 300,000 clones, about 89% of which appear only once. V lost 6 bases and J lost 3; bases outside the gene matches: 5. In germline, CDR1 is LNHDA, CDR2 SQIVND (reference sequence). The CDR3 sequence is 14 residues long. The TCR sequence derives from a man in his sixties who had recovered from COVID-19. The sample taken for sequencing was PBMCs or T cells enriched from blood (not recorded which). The J gene is TRBJ1-5, the V gene TRBV19; 7 positions agree with TRBD1. The CDR3 region has the DNA TGTGCCAGTAGATACGGGACAGTCAATCAGCCCCAGCATTTT. The encoded protein is CASRYGTVNQPQHF.